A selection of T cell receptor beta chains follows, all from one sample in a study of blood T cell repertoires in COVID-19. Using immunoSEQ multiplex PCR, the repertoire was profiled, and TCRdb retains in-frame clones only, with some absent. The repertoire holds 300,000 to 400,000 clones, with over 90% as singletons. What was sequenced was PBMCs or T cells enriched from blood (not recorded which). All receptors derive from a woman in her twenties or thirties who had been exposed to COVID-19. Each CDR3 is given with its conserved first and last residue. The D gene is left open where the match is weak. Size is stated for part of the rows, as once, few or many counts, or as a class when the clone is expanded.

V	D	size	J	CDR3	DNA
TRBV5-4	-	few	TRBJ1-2	CASSFEPDSTYGYTF	TGTGCCAGCAGCTTCGAACCGGACAGTACCTATGGCTACACCTTC
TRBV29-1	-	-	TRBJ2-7	CSVRVFSYEQYF	TGCAGCGTTCGGGTGTTCTCCTACGAGCAGTACTTC
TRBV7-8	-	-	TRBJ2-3	CASSLEGRSTDTQYF	TGTGCCAGCAGCTTAGAGGGGCGTTCGACCGATACGCAGTATTTT
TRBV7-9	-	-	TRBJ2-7	CASSAPGLSEQYF	TGTGCCAGCAGCGCCCCCGGTTTGAGCGAGCAGTACTTC
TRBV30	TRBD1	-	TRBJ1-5	CAWSFGTGGFNQPQHF	TGTGCCTGGAGCTTCGGGACAGGGGGTTTCAATCAGCCCCAGCATTTT
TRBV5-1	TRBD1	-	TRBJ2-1	CASSQGGENNEQFF	TGCGCCAGCAGCCAAGGGGGCGAGAACAATGAGCAGTTCTTC
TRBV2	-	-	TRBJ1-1	CASRAGRLDTEAFF	TGTGCCAGCCGGGCAGGGCGGTTGGACACTGAAGCTTTCTTT
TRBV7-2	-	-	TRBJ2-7	CASSISPVGGLYEQYF	TGTGCCAGCAGCATATCTCCTGTCGGGGGGCTGTACGAGCAGTACTTC
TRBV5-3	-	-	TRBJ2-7	CARSLIGQPKPYEQYF	TGTGCCAGAAGCTTGATTGGACAGCCTAAACCCTACGAGCAGTACTTC
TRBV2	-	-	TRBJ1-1	CASSEDRVEAEAFF	TGTGCCAGCAGTGAAGACAGGGTGGAAGCTGAAGCTTTCTTT
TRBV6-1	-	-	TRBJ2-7	CASSEVDSLRYEQYF	TGTGCCAGCAGTGAAGTCGATTCACTGAGATACGAGCAGTACTTC
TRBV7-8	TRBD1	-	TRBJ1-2	CASSLGRPGGWRSGYTF	TGTGCCAGCAGTCTAGGAAGGCCAGGGGGCTGGCGGAGCGGCTACACCTTC
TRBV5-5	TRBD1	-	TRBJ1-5	CASSLGQGGQPQHF	TGTGCCAGCAGCTTGGGACAGGGGGGTCAGCCCCAGCATTTT